The T cell receptor (beta chain) described here comes from a study of long-term antiretroviral therapy in people with HIV. Study outcomes and limitations: HIV repertoires showed narrower CDR3 length ranges than controls. Pre-ART expanded clones dominated the repertoire at every time point.

Germline CDR1 SGHNT, CDR2 YYREEE (reference sequence). CDR3 length equals 14 residues. V lost 4 bases, J lost 3 bases, and 13 bases lay in between. The assay, immunoSEQ v3.0, was run at survey level. Each sample aimed for about 35,000-55,000 sequenced T-cell genomes. Profiling relied on immunoSEQ multiplex PCR, and the TCRdb table lists in-frame clones only, not all of them. This repertoire shows fewer than 45,000 clones, approximately 94% found once; its top ten account for 3.6%. Before they underwent DNA extraction, samples held roughly 0.9-11 million cryopreserved PBMC. Turning to this clone: Its antigen is unknown.

The specimen comprised unsorted PBMCs, sampled 4.1 years after starting antiretroviral therapy. This chain uses TRBV5-4 with TRBJ1-1, with a tentative D call TRBD1 (5 bases). This clonotype originated in a woman in her 50s with HIV. The CDR3 spells CASSIGQLYTEAFF. CDR3 bases: TGTGCCAGCAGCATAGGACAACTGTACACTGAAGCTTTCTTT.